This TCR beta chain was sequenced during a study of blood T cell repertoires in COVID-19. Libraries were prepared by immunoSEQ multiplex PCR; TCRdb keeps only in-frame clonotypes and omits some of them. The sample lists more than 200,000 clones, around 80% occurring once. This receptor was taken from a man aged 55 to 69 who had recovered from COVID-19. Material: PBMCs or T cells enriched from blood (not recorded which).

The CDR3 sequence: CASSKRQGAVQPQHF. CDR3 sequence (DNA): TGTGCCAGCAGTAAACGACAGGGGGCTGTGCAGCCCCAGCATTTT. The chain recombines TRBV6-5 with TRBJ1-5; 10 bases align to TRBD1. V lost 5 bases, J lost 7 bases, and 8 bases stayed unmatched. Germline V CDR1 and CDR2: MNHEY, SVGAGI. The CDR3 covers 15 residues.